A single sample gave rise to the 18 T cell receptor beta chains below, sequenced in a study of tumor-infiltrating lymphocytes in primary liver carcinoma (dated by TCRdb to the late 2010s). TCRdb shows the sequencer as Illumina HiSeq 2500. A constant-region primer and ProtoScript II reverse transcriptase were used to reverse-transcribe TCRbeta-specific cDNA from roughly 0.5 ug total RNA. The TCRbeta libraries were prepared through three rounds of nested multiplex PCR following a slightly modified ARM-PCR procedure. The first two PCR rounds used multiplex TRBV1-TRBV30 forward primers with a Cbeta reverse primer, each for 10 cycles. TCRdb reanalyzed the raw reads on its own, using fastp at Q25 for trimming and MiXCR for clone calling, and kept in-frame beta chains. Each CDR3 protein appears once, grouped with its most common genes and DNA. Counted in this sample were about 200,000 distinct CDR3 sequences; 65% of them appeared once. Approximately 6.5% of the sample lies in the top ten.

RNA from unsorted whole blood was extracted with TRIzol reagent, and germline DNA was obtained with the DNeasy Blood & Tissue kit. Sequenced sample: peripheral blood. These receptors were obtained from a woman aged 55 to 70 with primary liver carcinoma and hepatitis B virus infection.

The chain employs TRBV7-2 and TRBJ2-3; 9 nucleotides agree with TRBD2. Germline lookup yields CDR1 SGHTA and CDR2 FQGNSA. The CDR3 loop spans 14 amino acids. Unmatched junction bases numbered 9, after V lost 5 bases and J lost 9 bases. CDR3 in amino acids: CASSTSRLADTQYF. The CDR3, as DNA: TGTGCCAGCAGCACCTCCCGACTAGCGGACACGCAGTATTTT.

This chain links TRBV5-1 with TRBJ2-2, with D tentatively TRBD1 (6 bases). Trimming took 5 bases from V and 1 from J, leaving 18 bases between them. The length of the CDR3 is 17 residues. Germline assignment: CDR1 SGHRS and CDR2 YFSETQ. The CDR3: CASSRIQGPRNTGELFF. For the CDR3, the DNA is TGCGCCAGCAGTCGGATCCAGGGGCCCAGGAACACCGGGGAGCTGTTTTTT. Full variable domain (rest looked up from reference TRBV5-1 and TRBJ2-2): KAGVTQTPRYLIKTRGQQVTLSCSPISGHRSVSWYQQTPGQGLQFLFEYFSETQRNKGNFPGRFSGRQFSNSRSEMNVSTLELGDSALYLCASSRIQGPRNTGELFFGEGSRLTVL.

Turning to this clonotype: A much larger clone differs by one base, so this may be a read error. This sequence joins TRBV6-2 or TRBV6-3 and TRBJ2-7; 8 positions agree with TRBD1. The CDR3 length is 14 residues. The germline V gene has CDR1 MNHEY and CDR2 SVGEGT. The CDR3 DNA follows: TGTGTCAGCAGTTACAGGGGGAGCTCCTACGAGCAGTACTTC. Residues: CVSSYRGSSYEQYF.

This clonotype has a count of ten or more. This chain links TRBV6-1 with TRBJ1-6, with a possible D match to TRBD1 (6 bases). Trimming removed 7 bases from V and 8 bases from J, with 24 bases in between. Germline V gene sequence: CDR1 MNHNS, CDR2 SASEGT. This CDR3 is built from 17 residues. The CDR3 bases are TGTGCCAGCATGTCGGAACAGGGAAGAGCGGGTCATTCACCCCTCCACTTT. Residues: CASMSEQGRAGHSPLHF.

This clonotype has just a few counts. This sequence joins TRBV5-4 and TRBJ2-2; 9 bases are shared with TRBD1. This CDR3 region has 15 residues. CDR1 and CDR2 from the germline V gene are SGHNT and YYREEE (reference sequence). V lost 4 bases to trimming and J lost 4 bases; unmatched junction nucleotides: 5. The CDR3 loop is CASSNRGLGTGELFF. The CDR3, as DNA: TGTGCCAGCAGCAACAGGGGGCTGGGCACCGGGGAGCTGTTTTTT.

This clonotype appeared many times. This chain joins TRBV6-6 and TRBJ2-3; TRBD2 might be the D (5 bases). CDR1 is MNHNY, CDR2 SVGAGI, per germline (reference sequence). Between the trimmed V and J ends, which lost 6 bases and 2 bases, there was a span of 15 bases. The CDR3 is 15 amino acids. The CDR3: CASRRAERSTDTQYF. CDR3 coding DNA: TGTGCCAGCAGACGAGCGGAGAGGTCCACAGATACGCAGTATTTT.

A remark on this clonotype: One junction end does not reproduce the germline sequence, and a read error may be involved. The CDR3 loop is CASSPRGTNEKLLF. CDR3 bases: TGTGCCAGCAGCCCCCGTGGGACTAATGAAAAACTGCTTTTT. The rearrangement uses TRBV11-2 and TRBJ1-4, with D possibly being TRBD1 (5 bases). CDR3 length equals 14 residues. The germline gives CDR1 SGHAT, CDR2 FQNNGV.

On this clonotype: A much bigger clone sits one base away, suggesting this may be a read error. V gene TRBV10-3 combines with J gene TRBJ1-6; D not certain. The CDR3 length is 12 residues. Germline lookup yields CDR1 ENHRY and CDR2 SYGVKD. CDR3 loop: CAISEDNLPLHF. The CDR3 DNA is TGTGCCATCAGTGAGGATAATTTACCCCTCCACTTT.

As for this clonotype: An end of the junction differs from the germline gene, which may be a read error. The chain employs TRBV6-5 and TRBJ2-3; 10 bases are shared with TRBD2. Germline CDR1 is MNHEY and CDR2 is SVGAGI. The CDR3 totals 16 residues. CDR3 sequence reads: CASSPGASGRLDTQNF. The CDR3, as DNA: TGTGCCAGCAGTCCCGGGGCTAGCGGGAGACTGGATACGCAGAATTTT.

Regarding this clonotype: A clone one base away is much larger, so this may be a read error. This rearrangement joins TRBV10-1 to TRBJ2-3; D gene uncertain. The V end was cut by 2 bases, the J end by 6 bases, with 9 bases between. The CDR3 totals 13 residues. The germline V gene encodes CDR1 WNHNN and CDR2 SYGVQD (reference sequence). CDR3 sequence: CASSEGVRDTQYF. The CDR3 DNA follows: TGCGCCAGCAGTGAGGGCGTGAGGGATACGCAGTATTTT.

Note on this clonotype: One end of the junction is discordant with germline, which a read error may explain. The V and J genes are TRBV5-1 and TRBJ2-3, with D perhaps TRBD2 (6 bases). CDR3 size: 14 residues. Germline lookup yields CDR1 SGHRS and CDR2 YFSETQ. This chain's CDR3 is CASSRDSHTDMQYF. The CDR3 DNA is TGCGCCAGCAGCAGGGACTCTCACACAGATATGCAGTATTTT.

Comment on this clonotype: The junction shows a germline mismatch at one end, possibly a read error. The chain carries TRBV12-3 or TRBV12-4 and TRBJ2-2; D may be TRBD2 (6 bases). The CDR3 is 14 residues long. The CDR3 DNA sequence: TGTGCCAGCTCCCCTTGGGCCAACACCGGGGGGCTGTTTTTT. Its translation: CASSPWANTGGLFF.

A remark on this clonotype: Compared with germline, one end of the junction differs, possibly owing to a read error. The chain carries TRBV29-1 and TRBJ2-3; 8 nucleotides agree with TRBD2. CDR3 length: 15 amino acids. Germline V lookup: CDR1 SQVTM, CDR2 ANQGSEA. The CDR3, as DNA: TGCAGCGTTGACTCGGCTAGCGGGTGGGGAGATACGCAGTACTTT. It encodes CSVDSASGWGDTQYF.

On this clonotype itself: It may be a read error: a sequence one base away is much more abundant. The conserved final phenylalanine or tryptophan is absent from the CDR3, which likely points to a read error. The chain links TRBV6-6 to TRBJ2-3; the match to TRBD1 covers 7 bases. J gave up 2 bases and V 8 bases, and 10 bases lay outside the gene matches. This CDR3 spans 15 amino acids. Germline V gene lookup returns CDR1 MNHNY and CDR2 SVGAGI (reference sequence). In DNA, the CDR3 is TGTGCCAGCGGGGGACAGACAGGGCCCACAGATACGCAGTATTAT. It codes for CASGGQTGPTDTQYY.

With regard to this clonotype: A read error is possible here, since a much larger clone lies one base away. The chain carries TRBV30 and TRBJ1-2, with a possible D match to TRBD1 (5 bases). The CDR3 is 14 residues long. Germline CDR1 GTSNPN, CDR2 SVGIG (reference sequence). In nucleotides, the CDR3 is TGTGCTTCCGTCTGGGGGATAAAAGACTATGGCTACACCTTC. Translated, it gives CASVWGIKDYGYTF.

Note on this clonotype: This may be a read error: a much more frequent sequence differs by one nucleotide. This chain connects TRBV6-1 to TRBJ2-7; the match to TRBD1 covers 7 bases. Germline V CDR1 and CDR2: MNHNS, SASEGT. This CDR3 has 15 amino acids. CDR3 coding DNA: TGTGCCAGCAGTGAATATGGGGACAGATCCTACGAGCACTACTTC. Translating it yields CASSEYGDRSYEHYF.

A remark on this clonotype: Mismatch with germline at one junction end may stem from a read error. The chain couples TRBV11-1 to TRBJ2-1, with 8 bases fitting TRBD2. The CDR3 runs 17 residues. Germline CDR1 is SGHAT and CDR2 is FQDESV (reference sequence). The CDR3 here is CTSSSIISGGSINEQFF. The CDR3 coding sequence is TGTACCAGCAGCTCCATTATATCGGGAGGGTCGATCAATGAGCAGTTCTTC.

Details on this clonotype: This sequence may be a read error, since a much larger clone differs from it by one base. The rearrangement links TRBV29-1 to TRBJ1-4, with 9 positions matching TRBD1. CDR1 and CDR2 from the germline V gene are SQVTM and ANQGSEA. This CDR3 contains 13 residues. The CDR3 sequence: CSVGTGKDEKLLF. DNA of the CDR3: TGCAGCGTGGGGACAGGGAAGGATGAAAAACTGCTTTTT.